These 6 T cell receptor beta chains were all obtained from the same sample, sequenced in a study of long-term antiretroviral therapy in people with HIV. The assay, immunoSEQ v3.0, was run at survey level. The protocol was immunoSEQ multiplex PCR, while the TCRdb copy is restricted to in-frame clones and leaves out a portion. Seen here are around 20,000 clones, roughly 80% observed once, and the top ten hold 15% to 20%. This material consisted of unsorted PBMCs, taken 0.6 years after starting antiretroviral therapy. These TCRs come from a woman aged 18-35 years with HIV.

This clone was found a few times. The V gene is TRBV4-2, the J gene TRBJ1-2, with no clear D. Trimming pared 4 bases from V and 4 bases from J, leaving 16 bases between. This CDR3 is built from 15 residues. Germline assignment: CDR1 LGHNA and CDR2 YNFKEQ. The CDR3, as DNA: TGTGCCAGCAGCCTATCGGAAAAGTTCGGCTATGGCTACACCTTC. It is translated as CASSLSEKFGYGYTF.

This clone was counted a few times. The chain employs TRBV15 and TRBJ1-3, with D uncertain. The CDR3 loop spans 15 amino acids. The germline V and J ends were trimmed by 0 bases and 4 bases, with 10 bases remaining between them. The germline V gene has CDR1 LNHNV and CDR2 YYDKDF (reference sequence). CDR3 bases: TGTGCCACCAGCAGAGACGTAACGCAAGGAAACACCATATATTTT. Translated: CATSRDVTQGNTIYF.

This clone was counted a single time. The chain is built from TRBV7-2 and TRBJ1-5; D perhaps matches TRBD1 (5 bases). The CDR3 sequence is 14 residues long. Germline V gives CDR1 SGHTA, CDR2 FQGNSA. Trimming removed 5 bases from V and 3 bases from J, with 11 bases in between. The CDR3 nucleotides read TGTGCCAGCAGCCTCTTAGGGGACAATCAGCCCCAGCATTTT. The encoded protein is CASSLLGDNQPQHF.

V usage is TRBV28 and J usage is TRBJ1-1; a weak D match, TRBD1 (6 bases). V lost 6 bases, J lost 8 bases, and 16 bases lay in between. Germline V lookup: CDR1 MDHEN, CDR2 SYDVKM. CDR3 size: 13 residues. The CDR3 sequence is CASSLLLDREAFF. The DNA of the CDR3 is TGTGCCAGCAGCCTCCTCCTCGACAGGGAAGCTTTCTTT.

The rearrangement links TRBV10-3 to TRBJ2-5; possibly TRBD2 for D (6 bases). Germline CDR1 ENHRY, CDR2 SYGVKD. The V gene lost 6 bases and the J gene lost 0 bases, with 11 bases spanning the gap. The CDR3 contains 14 residues. In DNA form, the CDR3 reads TGTGCCATCAGCGCGGGACGGGACCAAGAGACCCAGTACTTC. Translating gives CAISAGRDQETQYF.

The CDR3 nucleotides read TGTGCCAGCAGCATTGCCCAGGGTAGGACTAGCGGGTTTTACGAGCAGTACTTC. Its translation: CASSIAQGRTSGFYEQYF. The gene calls are TRBV5-6 and TRBJ2-7, with 11 bases matching TRBD2. Trimming removed 4 bases from V and 4 bases from J; junction bases left unmatched: 16. The CDR3 consists of 18 residues. Germline CDR1 reads SGHDT; CDR2 reads YYEEEE. Full variable domain (rest looked up from reference TRBV5-6 and TRBJ2-7): DAGVTQSPTHLIKTRGQQVTLRCSPKSGHDTVSWYQQALGQGPQFIFQYYEEEERQRGNFPDRFSGHQFPNYSSELNVNALLLGDSALYLCASSIAQGRTSGFYEQYFGPGTRLTVT.